The 23 T cell receptor beta chains in this list originate from one sample, sequenced in a study of T cell repertoires in cytomegalovirus infection. TCRdb itself ran the reads through MiXCR, one entry per CDR3 protein. The table records a few hundred thousand distinct CDR3 sequences, around a tenth of them present only once. Material: PBMCs. The receptors originated from a human donor in good health (CMV status not recorded). Some clones in this sample may be carry-over from other donors' samples.

This clonotype was recorded a few times. This chain joins TRBV6-6 and TRBJ2-3; 10 bases are a match to TRBD2. Trimming removed 4 bases from V and 4 bases from J; junction bases left unmatched: 5. CDR3 length: 15 residues. Germline loops: CDR1 MNHNY, CDR2 SVGAGI (reference sequence). For the CDR3, the DNA is TGTGCCAGCAGTTCACTAGCGGGATTTTCAGATACGCAGTATTTT. Residues: CASSSLAGFSDTQYF.

The gene calls are TRBV4-3 and TRBJ2-6; a possible D gene is TRBD2 (5 bases). This CDR3 has 19 amino acids. Trimming left V 0 bases short and J 0 bases short, with 15 bases between. Germline V gene lookup returns CDR1 LGHNA and CDR2 YSLEER. In nucleotides, the CDR3 is TGCGCCAGCAGCCAAGACCTCCAGCGAGGAGGCTCTGGGGCCAACGTCCTGACTTTC. Protein: CASSQDLQRGGSGANVLTF.

Details on this clonotype: A single base separates this from a much larger clone, so it may be a read error. The V call is TRBV18, the J call TRBJ2-7; possibly TRBD2 for D (6 bases). In germline, CDR1 is KGHSH, CDR2 LQKENI. There are 13 residues in the CDR3. In nucleotides, the CDR3 is TGTGCCAGCTCACCACCAGTCGCTAGCGAGCAGTGCTTC. Its protein is CASSPPVASEQCF.

This clonotype was detected only a few times. The chain joins TRBV6-8 to TRBJ1-5, with D uncertain. This CDR3 comprises 15 residues. V lost 3 bases, J lost 3 bases, and 12 bases lay in between. CDR1 is MNHGY and CDR2 is SAAAGT in the germline V gene. CDR3 in amino acids: CASSYRAGFNQPQHF. The CDR3 nucleotides read TGTGCCAGCAGTTATAGGGCAGGCTTCAATCAGCCCCAGCATTTT.

Many counts were recorded for this clonotype. The rearrangement uses TRBV7-2 and TRBJ2-7; 8 bases agree with TRBD1. Trimming removed 6 bases from V and 6 bases from J; junction bases left unmatched: 10. CDR3 size: 14 residues. CDR1 is SGHTA and CDR2 is FQGNSA in the germline V gene. DNA for the CDR3: TGTGCCAGCAGAAAGGAATGGACAGGGTTCGAGCAGTACTTC. Translated, it gives CASRKEWTGFEQYF.

The genes are TRBV28 and TRBJ1-1; no definite D call. Looked up from germline, CDR1 is MDHEN and CDR2 is SYDVKM. This CDR3 region has 13 residues. With 0 bases removed from V and 6 bases from J, the gap between germline ends came to 8 bases. In nucleotides, the CDR3 is TGTGCCAGCAGTTTATGGGTCAGTTCTGAAGCTTTCTTT. It is translated as CASSLWVSSEAFF. Using reference TRBV28 and TRBJ1-1 for the parts outside the CDR3, the full variable domain is DVKVTQSSRYLVKRTGEKVFLECVQDMDHENMFWYRQDPGLGLRLIYFSYDVKMKEKGDIPEGYSVSREKKERFSLILESASTNQTSMYLCASSLWVSSEAFFGQGTRLTVV.

This clonotype was recorded at least ten times. The chain's CDR3 is CASSRTGQGGGQPQHF. The CDR3 DNA reads TGTGCCAGCAGCCGAACCGGACAGGGAGGGGGGCAGCCCCAGCATTTT. The chain is built from TRBV7-2 and TRBJ1-5; 8 bases line up with TRBD1. J was trimmed by 7 bases and V by 5 bases; bases with no gene match: 13. The CDR3 covers 16 residues. Germline values: CDR1 SGHTA, CDR2 FQGNSA. Looking up the rest from reference TRBV7-2 and TRBJ1-5 gives the full variable domain: GAGVSQSPSNKVTEKGKDVELRCDPISGHTALYWYRQSLGQGLEFLIYFQGNSAPDKSGLPSDRFSAERTGGSVSTLTIQRTQQEDSAVYLCASSRTGQGGGQPQHFGDGTRLSIL.

This clonotype was observed at least ten times. The rearrangement links TRBV7-2 to TRBJ2-3; 12 bases match TRBD2. The CDR3 is made up of 16 amino acids. CDR1 SGHTA and CDR2 FQGNSA come from the germline V gene. V lost 2 bases, J lost 4 bases, and 4 bases stayed unmatched. CDR3 region: CASSLTSGRSPDTQYF. CDR3 nucleotides: TGTGCCAGCAGCTTAACTAGCGGGAGGTCCCCAGATACGCAGTATTTT. Full variable domain (rest looked up from reference TRBV7-2 and TRBJ2-3): GAGVSQSPSNKVTEKGKDVELRCDPISGHTALYWYRQSLGQGLEFLIYFQGNSAPDKSGLPSDRFSAERTGGSVSTLTIQRTQQEDSAVYLCASSLTSGRSPDTQYFGPGTRLTVL.

This clonotype was observed at least ten times. The V call is TRBV6-1, the J call TRBJ2-1; perhaps TRBD1 as D (6 bases). Germline CDR1 MNHNS, CDR2 SASEGT. Trimming stripped 1 base from V and 10 bases from J, with 20 bases between. The CDR3 runs to 16 residues. The CDR3 coding sequence is TGTGCCAGCAGTGAAGGGGTTGGGGGCGGCCAGAGGGAGCAGTTCTTC. Protein product: CASSEGVGGGQREQFF.

In this sample, this clonotype turned up many times. The chain is built from TRBV7-2 and TRBJ1-2, with 8 bases that match TRBD1. The CDR3 totals 14 residues. The ends lost 5 bases at V and 4 bases at J; junction bases unmatched: 6. The germline V gene has CDR1 SGHTA and CDR2 FQGNSA. CDR3 DNA: TGTGCCAGCAGCCAGCCCACAGGGGGCTATGGCTACACCTTC. Translation gives CASSQPTGGYGYTF.

This clonotype has only a few counts. The rearrangement links TRBV24-1 to TRBJ2-5, with 9 bases lining up with TRBD1. Looked up from germline, CDR1 is KGHDR and CDR2 is SFDVKD. Unmatched junction bases numbered 4, after V lost 2 bases and J lost 4 bases. There are 15 residues in the CDR3. The CDR3 nucleotides read TGTGCCACCAGTGATTCCCGGACAGGGGTAGAGACCCAGTACTTC. Amino acid sequence: CATSDSRTGVETQYF.

There are a few counts of this clonotype. This chain uses TRBV7-9 with TRBJ1-4; TRBD1 matches at 9 bases. Per the germline V gene, CDR1 is SEHNR and CDR2 is FQNEAQ (reference sequence). V was clipped by 5 bases and J by 4 bases; unmatched bases: 11. This CDR3 comprises 17 residues. CDR3 sequence: CASSNAGQGHYNEKLFF. The CDR3 nucleotides are TGTGCCAGCAGCAATGCGGGACAGGGCCATTATAATGAAAAACTGTTTTTT.

This clonotype has only one observation. The V and J genes are TRBV7-9 and TRBJ2-7; D could derive from TRBD1 or TRBD2 (6 bases each). Trimming left V 5 bases short and J 5 bases short, with 22 bases between. Germline assignment: CDR1 SEHNR and CDR2 FQNEAQ (reference sequence). There are 16 residues in the CDR3. CDR3 in amino acids: CASSPCGAGVINEQYF. The DNA for the CDR3 is TGTGCCAGCAGCCCGTGCGGGGCAGGGGTGATCAACGAGCAGTACTTC.

This clonotype has ten or more counts. The genes are TRBV7-2 and TRBJ2-1, with 8 bases identical to TRBD2. J was trimmed by 7 bases and V by 1 base; bases with no gene match: 3. CDR1 and CDR2 (germline): SGHTA, FQGNSA. This CDR3 is 14 amino acids long. CDR3: CASSLERGWNEQFF. The CDR3 DNA reads as TGTGCCAGCAGCTTAGAGCGGGGGTGGAATGAGCAGTTCTTC.

This clonotype has a handful of counts. This chain connects TRBV7-3 to TRBJ2-1, with TRBD2 as a possible D gene (7 bases). This CDR3 contains 19 residues. Trimming left V 1 base short and J 7 bases short, with 26 bases between. Germline lookup yields CDR1 SGHTA and CDR2 FQGTGA. Written as DNA, the CDR3 is TGTGCCAGCAGCTTAAGGGGGGCGGGGGTAGAAGTTTCTGGAAATGAGCAGTTCTTC. Translated: CASSLRGAGVEVSGNEQFF.

This clonotype was detected ten times or more. The rearrangement joins TRBV7-9 to TRBJ1-1, with D unresolved. The CDR3 runs to 15 residues. The germline gives CDR1 SEHNR, CDR2 FQNEAQ (reference sequence). V was pared by 0 bases and J by 3 bases, with 11 bases between. CDR3 amino acids: CASSLARVFDTEAFF. CDR3 bases: TGTGCCAGCAGCTTAGCGAGGGTATTCGACACTGAAGCTTTCTTT.

The rearrangement uses TRBV19 and TRBJ1-3; D uncertain. V lost 3 bases, J lost 0 bases, and 6 bases lay in between. This CDR3 has 14 residues. Germline values: CDR1 LNHDA, CDR2 SQIVND (reference sequence). The CDR3 loop is CASSILSSGNTIYF. The CDR3 DNA is TGTGCCAGTAGTATCCTGAGCTCTGGAAACACCATATATTTT.

V gene TRBV2 combines with J gene TRBJ2-7, with D possibly TRBD1 on 6 matching bases. The CDR3 spans 11 residues. CDR1 is SNHLY, CDR2 FYNNEI, per germline. The V end lost 8 bases, the J end lost 1 base, and 6 bases lay between the germline ends. CDR3 in DNA: TGTGCCAGCGGACAGTCCTACGAGCAGTACTTC. Translating it yields CASGQSYEQYF. Looking up the rest from reference TRBV2 and TRBJ2-7 gives the full variable domain: EPEVTQTPSHQVTQMGQEVILRCVPISNHLYFYWYRQILGQKVEFLVSFYNNEISEKSEIFDDQFSVERPDGSNFTLKIRSTKLEDSAMYFCASGQSYEQYFGPGTRLTVT.

J is TRBJ2-1 and V is TRBV2; TRBD2 matches at 16 bases. V shed 2 bases, J shed 5 bases, and the junction held 6 bases outside the gene matches. There are 18 residues in the CDR3. The germline gives CDR1 SNHLY, CDR2 FYNNEI. The CDR3, as DNA: TGTGCCAGCAGTGAATCGGGACTAGCGGGGGGGGTAGACAATGAGCAGTTCTTC. Amino acid sequence: CASSESGLAGGVDNEQFF.

This clonotype was seen a few times. This chain connects TRBV6-5 to TRBJ2-1, with 8 bases aligning to TRBD2. The V gene end was trimmed by 0 bases and the J gene end by 2 bases; junction bases not matched to a gene: 3. Germline V gives CDR1 MNHEY, CDR2 SVGAGI. CDR3 length: 16 amino acids. DNA of the CDR3: TGTGCCAGCAGTTACTCTTTACTAGCGGCCTACAATGAGCAGTTCTTC. Protein sequence: CASSYSLLAAYNEQFF.

This clonotype turned up a few times. The chain's CDR3 is CASSSSPENTQYF. DNA for the CDR3: TGTGCCAGCAGTTCCTCTCCGGAAAATACGCAGTATTTT. The chain joins TRBV12-3 or TRBV12-4 to TRBJ2-3; no reliable D call. The V and J ends lost 4 bases and 7 bases respectively, with 12 bases between them. The CDR3 contains 13 residues.

This clonotype was recorded at least ten times. The chain couples TRBV10-3 to TRBJ1-2; no reliable D call. V lost 4 bases to trimming and J lost 2 bases, with 8 bases between them. The CDR3 sequence is 13 residues long. Germline values: CDR1 ENHRY, CDR2 SYGVKD. Written as DNA, the CDR3 is TGTGCCATCAGTGCGGAACTGAACTATGGCTACACCTTC. This sequence encodes CAISAELNYGYTF.

This chain links TRBV4-3 with TRBJ2-7; D may be TRBD2 (5 bases). The CDR3 covers 15 residues. V lost 3 bases, J lost 7 bases, and 19 bases lay in between. Germline V lookup: CDR1 LGHNA, CDR2 YSLEER. CDR3 region: CASSQEAVRLNEQYF. CDR3 bases: TGCGCCAGCAGCCAGGAGGCGGTTCGCTTGAATGAGCAGTACTTC.